A selection of T cell receptor beta chains follows, all from one sample in a study of human T cells and chemical hapten exposure. Each CDR3 protein gets one entry after TCRdb re-called the RACE reads with MiXCR. The data show about 380,000 distinct CDR3 sequences, roughly 5% seen once. The sample consisted of whole blood, taken in connection with sensitization to the hapten diphenylcyclopropenone (DPC). All receptors derive from a woman in her forties or fifties with alopecia areata. Some clones in this sample may be carry-over from other donors' samples. The CDR3 runs from the conserved cysteine through the conserved F or W. The D gene is left open where the match is weak. Expanded clones get a size class; other rows say once, few or many, or leave the size out.

CSVEGWDTGELFF | TGCAGCGTTGAGGGATGGGACACCGGGGAGCTGTTTTTT | TRBJ2-2 | TRBV29-1 | many | 13 | -
CASRWGSGGSYEQYF | TGTGCCAGCAGGTGGGGTAGCGGGGGCTCCTACGAGCAGTACTTC | TRBJ2-7 | TRBV12-3/TRBV12-4 | few | 15 | TRBD2
CASSFQASGLHNEQFF | TGTGCCAGCAGTTTTCAAGCATCAGGGTTGCACAATGAGCAGTTCTTC | TRBJ2-1 | TRBV12-3/TRBV12-4 | - | 16 | -
CASSFWGLGNQPQHF | TGTGCCAGCAGTTTCTGGGGTTTGGGCAATCAGCCCCAGCATTTT | TRBJ1-5 | TRBV12-3/TRBV12-4 | few | 15 | -
CASTSTTWGYF | TGTGCCAGCACCTCGACCACCTGGGGGTATTTT | TRBJ2-3 | TRBV6-1 | few | 11 | -
CASTTGTYNEQFF | TGTGCCAGCACGACAGGGACCTACAATGAGCAGTTCTTC | TRBJ2-1 | TRBV7-9 | - | 13 | TRBD1
CARGVAWGSNTEAFF | TGCGCCAGAGGGGTAGCATGGGGCTCGAACACTGAAGCTTTCTTT | TRBJ1-1 | TRBV5-1 | - | 15 | -
CASSLAPVGQGGGELFF | TGTGCCAGCAGCTTAGCGCCAGTTGGGCAGGGTGGCGGGGAGCTGTTTTTT | TRBJ2-2 | TRBV7-2 | many | 17 | -
CASSYSGNEKLFF | TGTGCCAGCAGTTACTCAGGGAATGAAAAACTGTTTTTT | TRBJ1-4 | TRBV6-5 | - | 13 | -
CASSLGVGGNIQYF | TGTGCCAGCAGCTTAGGGGTAGGGGGAAACATTCAGTACTTC | TRBJ2-4 | TRBV7-6 | - | 14 | -
CSARAWGAGGDEKLFF | TGCAGTGCTAGAGCTTGGGGTGCGGGAGGGGATGAAAAACTGTTTTTT | TRBJ1-4 | TRBV20-1 | - | 16 | -
CASSIGTGTGEQYF | TGTGCCAGCAGTATCGGGACAGGGACAGGAGAGCAGTACTTC | TRBJ2-7 | TRBV12-3/TRBV12-4 | many | 14 | TRBD1
CASSERDRVYQPQHF | TGTGCCAGCAGTGAACGGGACAGGGTATACCAGCCCCAGCATTTT | TRBJ1-5 | TRBV2 | many | 15 | TRBD1
CASSGLAGGYNEQFF | TGCGCCAGCAGTGGACTAGCGGGAGGGTACAATGAGCAGTTCTTC | TRBJ2-1 | TRBV10-2 | few | 15 | TRBD2
CASSLGPGSGRRYNEQFF | TGTGCCAGCAGCTTGGGTCCCGGTAGCGGGAGGAGGTACAATGAGCAGTTCTTC | TRBJ2-1 | TRBV5-6 | - | 18 | TRBD2
CASSQEIGHLNTEAFF | TGCGCCAGCAGCCAAGAAATTGGGCACTTGAACACTGAAGCTTTCTTT | TRBJ1-1 | TRBV4-1 | many | 16 | -
CSARPGGPKSPLHF | TGCAGTGCTAGGCCAGGGGGGCCTAAATCACCCCTCCACTTT | TRBJ1-6 | TRBV20-1 | many | 14 | TRBD1
CAISKDSYTGELFF | TGTGCCATCAGTAAGGACAGCTACACCGGGGAGCTGTTTTTT | TRBJ2-2 | TRBV10-3 | - | 14 | -
CSAPLVAYNEQFF | TGCAGTGCCCCTCTTGTGGCCTACAATGAGCAGTTCTTC | TRBJ2-1 | TRBV20-1 | many | 13 | -
CSASPGLREDTGELFF | TGCAGTGCTAGCCCCGGCTTGCGGGAAGACACCGGGGAGCTGTTTTTT | TRBJ2-2 | TRBV20-1 | many | 16 | -
CASSSGQGWNSPLHF | TGTGCCAGCAGCTCCGGACAGGGGTGGAATTCACCCCTCCACTTT | TRBJ1-6 | TRBV7-6 | many | 15 | TRBD1
CASSADSVGPLHF | TGTGCCAGCAGTGCGGACTCGGTGGGACCCCTCCACTTT | TRBJ1-6 | TRBV7-9 | - | 13 | -
CASSLASGQEQFF | TGTGCCAGCAGCCTTGCTAGCGGTCAGGAGCAGTTCTTC | TRBJ2-1 | TRBV6-5 | few | 13 | TRBD2
CASSSPGTGGVRSEQYF | TGTGCCAGCAGTTCCCCCGGGACAGGGGGGGTTCGGTCCGAGCAGTACTTC | TRBJ2-7 | TRBV27 | - | 17 | TRBD1
CASSQVYGANEQFF | TGTGCCAGCAGCCAAGTCTACGGGGCAAATGAGCAGTTCTTC | TRBJ2-1 | TRBV3-1 | many | 14 | -
CSVVRPGDEQFF | TGCAGCGTTGTGAGGCCGGGGGATGAGCAGTTCTTC | TRBJ2-1 | TRBV29-1 | many | 12 | -
CASSQGPLGDTQYF | TGCGCCAGCAGCCAGGGACCCTTAGGAGATACGCAGTATTTT | TRBJ2-3 | TRBV4-1 | - | 14 | -
CASIQGDETEAFF | TGTGCCAGCATACAGGGGGACGAAACTGAAGCTTTCTTT | TRBJ1-1 | TRBV6-2/TRBV6-3 | few | 13 | TRBD1
CASSQGGGSSYNEQFF | TGTGCCAGCAGCCAAGGGGGGGGGAGCTCCTACAATGAGCAGTTCTTC | TRBJ2-1 | TRBV3-1 | many | 16 | TRBD2
CASSQGTGVWNQPQHF | TGTGCCAGCAGCCAGGGGACAGGGGTATGGAATCAGCCCCAGCATTTT | TRBJ1-5 | TRBV12-3/TRBV12-4 | many | 16 | TRBD1
CASSSTDRGTEAFF | TGTGCCAGCAGTTCTACCGACAGGGGCACTGAAGCTTTCTTT | TRBJ1-1 | TRBV6-5 | - | 14 | TRBD1
CASSQDTGYGYTF | TGCGCCAGCAGCCAAGATACGGGATATGGCTACACCTTC | TRBJ1-2 | TRBV4-1 | many | 13 | -
CASGQGRYTEAFF | TGTGCCAGCGGACAGGGGAGGTACACTGAAGCTTTCTTT | TRBJ1-1 | TRBV2 | - | 13 | TRBD1
CASSLGLEYNEQFF | TGCGCCAGCAGCTTGGGATTAGAATACAATGAGCAGTTCTTC | TRBJ2-1 | TRBV5-1 | - | 14 | -
CATSRGITNTGELFF | TGTGCCACCAGCAGAGGAATCACTAACACCGGGGAGCTGTTTTTT | TRBJ2-2 | TRBV15 | many | 15 | -
CASRDHATNEKLFF | TGTGCCAGCAGAGATCATGCAACTAATGAAAAACTGTTTTTT | TRBJ1-4 | TRBV6-2/TRBV6-3 | many | 14 | -
CATSDLTPNQPQHF | TGTGCCACCAGTGATTTGACACCCAATCAGCCCCAGCATTTT | TRBJ1-5 | TRBV24-1 | many | 14 | -
CASSPTGTGSYNEQFF | TGTGCCAGCAGCCCCACGGGGACGGGGTCCTACAATGAGCAGTTCTTC | TRBJ2-1 | TRBV7-6 | many | 16 | -
CASRVLAGGRNEQFF | TGTGCCAGCAGAGTACTAGCGGGAGGGCGCAATGAGCAGTTCTTC | TRBJ2-1 | TRBV11-2 | - | 15 | TRBD2
CASSFRAGTTDTQYF | TGTGCCAGCAGCTTTAGGGCAGGAACCACAGATACGCAGTATTTT | TRBJ2-3 | TRBV7-2 | many | 15 | -
CASLRRSVVDTEAFF | TGTGCCAGCTTAAGGCGGAGCGTAGTGGACACTGAAGCTTTCTTT | TRBJ1-1 | TRBV12-3/TRBV12-4 | - | 15 | -
CSVEGEGDTSYEQYF | TGCAGCGTTGAAGGCGAGGGGGACACATCCTACGAGCAGTACTTC | TRBJ2-7 | TRBV29-1 | - | 15 | -
CASSVARGASGMTGELFF | TGTGCCAGCAGCGTAGCTCGCGGGGCTAGCGGGATGACCGGGGAGCTGTTTTTT | TRBJ2-2 | TRBV9 | few | 18 | TRBD2
CASREGVTANYGYTF | TGTGCCAGCAGGGAGGGAGTAACAGCTAACTATGGCTACACCTTC | TRBJ1-2 | TRBV6-1 | few | 15 | -
CASSYSQAGGNEQFF | TGTGCCAGCAGTTATTCACAAGCGGGGGGAAATGAGCAGTTCTTC | TRBJ2-1 | TRBV6-6 | few | 15 | TRBD2
CASSRRQTNYNEQFF | TGTGCCAGCAGCCGGCGACAGACGAACTACAATGAGCAGTTCTTC | TRBJ2-1 | TRBV6-5 | few | 15 | -
CASSPPGDTQYF | TGTGCCAGCAGCCCCCCCGGAGATACGCAGTATTTT | TRBJ2-3 | TRBV13 | - | 12 | -
CSVDGGEDYGYTF | TGCAGCGTTGATGGGGGGGAAGACTATGGCTACACCTTC | TRBJ1-2 | TRBV29-1 | many | 13 | -
CASSLESIQYF | TGCGCCAGCAGCTTGGAATCAATTCAGTACTTC | TRBJ2-4 | TRBV5-1 | many | 11 | -
CSALQGLSGNTIYF | TGCAGCGCCCTACAGGGCCTCTCTGGAAACACCATATATTTT | TRBJ1-3 | TRBV29-1 | many | 14 | -
CASSSGLAGVVNYEQYF | TGTGCCAGCAGTTCGGGACTAGCGGGAGTGGTGAACTACGAGCAGTACTTC | TRBJ2-7 | TRBV28 | - | 17 | TRBD2
CASFSAAGADTQYF | TGCGCCAGTTTTAGCGCCGCTGGGGCAGATACGCAGTATTTT | TRBJ2-3 | TRBV5-1 | many | 14 | -